The following is a TCR beta chain sequence with its context. The CDR3 totals 15 residues. Trimming stripped 2 bases from V and 3 bases from J, with 11 bases between. Per the germline V gene, CDR1 is SNHLY and CDR2 is FYNNEI. These data belong to a study of blood T cell repertoires in COVID-19. How the authors handled the data: Quantification of nucleated cells was approximated via reference gene primer amplification. Some clones are missing from TCRdb's copy, which holds only in-frame ones; the method was immunoSEQ multiplex PCR. The D gene and trimming were derived from the DNA, and the V and J assignments and clone size from that table. This table holds some 59,000 clones, about 80% found once. It was during active infection that Seattle patients were enrolled and then longitudinally followed.

The chain carries TRBV2 and TRBJ1-5; D is ambiguous. Sequencing used peripheral blood. This TCR derives from a young man with COVID-19, enrolled during active disease. CDR3 residues: CASSENLQINQPQHF. The CDR3 DNA follows: TGTGCCAGCAGTGAAAATCTACAGATCAATCAGCCCCAGCATTTT.